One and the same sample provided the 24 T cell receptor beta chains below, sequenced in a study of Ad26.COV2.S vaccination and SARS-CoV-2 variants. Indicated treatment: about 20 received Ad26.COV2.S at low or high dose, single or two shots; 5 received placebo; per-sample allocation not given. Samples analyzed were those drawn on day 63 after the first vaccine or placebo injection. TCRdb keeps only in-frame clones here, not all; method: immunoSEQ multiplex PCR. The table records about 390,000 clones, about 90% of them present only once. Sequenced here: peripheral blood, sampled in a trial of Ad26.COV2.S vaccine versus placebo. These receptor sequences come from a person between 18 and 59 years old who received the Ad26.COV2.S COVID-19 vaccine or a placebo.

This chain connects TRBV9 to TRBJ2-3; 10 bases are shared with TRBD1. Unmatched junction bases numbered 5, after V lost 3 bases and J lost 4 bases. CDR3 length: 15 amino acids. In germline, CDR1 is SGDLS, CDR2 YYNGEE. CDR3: CASSGDRGVADTQYF. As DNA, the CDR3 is TGTGCCAGCAGCGGGGACAGGGGAGTAGCAGATACGCAGTATTTT. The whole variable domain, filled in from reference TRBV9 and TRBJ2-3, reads DSGVTQTPKHLITATGQRVTLRCSPRSGDLSVYWYQQSLDQGLQFLIQYYNGEERAKGNILERFSAQQFPDLHSELNLSSLELGDSALYFCASSGDRGVADTQYFGPGTRLTVL.

The CDR3 region is CASTGAGYGYTF. In DNA, the CDR3 is TGTGCCAGCACAGGGGCCGGCTATGGCTACACCTTC. The chain combines TRBV7-8 with TRBJ1-2, with D maybe TRBD1 (6 bases). The V gene's germline CDR1 is SGHVS and CDR2 FQNEAQ. Trimming took 7 bases from V and 4 from J, leaving 10 bases between them. CDR3 length: 12 amino acids.

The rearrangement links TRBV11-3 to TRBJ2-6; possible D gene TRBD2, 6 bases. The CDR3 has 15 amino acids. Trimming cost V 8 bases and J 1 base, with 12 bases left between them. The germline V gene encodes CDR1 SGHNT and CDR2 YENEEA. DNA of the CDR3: TGTGCCAGCTCACCTGGAGGGTCTGGGGCCAACGTCCTGACTTTC. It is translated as CASSPGGSGANVLTF.

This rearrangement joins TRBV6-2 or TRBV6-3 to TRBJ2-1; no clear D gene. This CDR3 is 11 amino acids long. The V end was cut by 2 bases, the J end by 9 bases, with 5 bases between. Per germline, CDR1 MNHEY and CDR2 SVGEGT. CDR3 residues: CASSYATEQFF. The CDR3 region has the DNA TGTGCCAGCAGTTACGCGACTGAGCAGTTCTTC.

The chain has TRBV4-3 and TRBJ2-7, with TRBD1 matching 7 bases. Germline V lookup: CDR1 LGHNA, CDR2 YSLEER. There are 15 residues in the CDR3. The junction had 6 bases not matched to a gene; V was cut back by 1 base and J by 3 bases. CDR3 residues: CASSQGVPGGYEQYF. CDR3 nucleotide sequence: TGCGCCAGCAGCCAAGGGGTTCCAGGGGGCTACGAGCAGTACTTC.

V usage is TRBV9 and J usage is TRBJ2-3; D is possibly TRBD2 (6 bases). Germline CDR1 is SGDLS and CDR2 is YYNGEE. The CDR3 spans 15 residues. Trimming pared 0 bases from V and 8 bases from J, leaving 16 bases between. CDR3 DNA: TGTGCCAGCAGCGTAGACGGTGGCGGGGCAGTTACGCAGTATTTT. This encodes CASSVDGGGAVTQYF.

This CDR3 reads CASSQETGGSNEQFF. Here the CDR3 DNA reads TGCGCCAGCAGCCAAGAGACAGGTGGGAGTAATGAGCAGTTCTTC. The V gene is TRBV4-3, the J gene TRBJ2-1, with D tentatively TRBD1 (6 bases). Deletions cut 0 bases from V and 7 bases from J, with 13 bases between. Germline CDR1 reads LGHNA; CDR2 reads YSLEER. This CDR3 comprises 15 residues.

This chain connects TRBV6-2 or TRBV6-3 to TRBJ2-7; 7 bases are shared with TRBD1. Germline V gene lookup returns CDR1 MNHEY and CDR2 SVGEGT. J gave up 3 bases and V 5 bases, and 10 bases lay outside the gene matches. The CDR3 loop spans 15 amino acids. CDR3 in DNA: TGTGCCAGCAGTGCCCCCCTAGGGGGCTACTACGAGCAGTACTTC. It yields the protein CASSAPLGGYYEQYF.

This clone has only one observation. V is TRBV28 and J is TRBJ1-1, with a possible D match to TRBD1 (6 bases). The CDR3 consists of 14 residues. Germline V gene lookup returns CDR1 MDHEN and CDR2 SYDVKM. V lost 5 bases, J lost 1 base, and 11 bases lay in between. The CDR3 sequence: CASSDDRTNTEAFF. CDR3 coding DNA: TGTGCCAGCAGTGACGACAGGACGAACACTGAAGCTTTCTTT.

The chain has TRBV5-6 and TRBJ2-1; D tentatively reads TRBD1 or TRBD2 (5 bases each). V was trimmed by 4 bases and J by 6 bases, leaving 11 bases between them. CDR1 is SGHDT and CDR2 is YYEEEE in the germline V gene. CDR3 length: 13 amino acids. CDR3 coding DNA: TGTGCCAGCAGCGGGGGTATGGCCAATGAGCAGTTCTTC. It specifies CASSGGMANEQFF.

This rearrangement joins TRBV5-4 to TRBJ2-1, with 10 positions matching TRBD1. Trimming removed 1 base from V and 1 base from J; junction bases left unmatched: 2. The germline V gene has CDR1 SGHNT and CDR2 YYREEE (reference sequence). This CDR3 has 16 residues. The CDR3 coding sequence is TGTGCCAGCAGCTTGATGGACAGGGGGTCCTACAATGAGCAGTTCTTC. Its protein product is CASSLMDRGSYNEQFF.

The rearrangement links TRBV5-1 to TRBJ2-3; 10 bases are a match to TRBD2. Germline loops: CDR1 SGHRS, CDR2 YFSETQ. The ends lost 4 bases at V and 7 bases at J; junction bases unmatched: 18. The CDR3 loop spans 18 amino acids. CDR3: CASSVPGLATRGSNTQYF. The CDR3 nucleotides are TGCGCCAGCAGCGTACCGGGACTAGCGACCCGAGGGAGCAATACGCAGTATTTT. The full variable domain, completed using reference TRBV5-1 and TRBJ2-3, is KAGVTQTPRYLIKTRGQQVTLSCSPISGHRSVSWYQQTPGQGLQFLFEYFSETQRNKGNFPGRFSGRQFSNSRSEMNVSTLELGDSALYLCASSVPGLATRGSNTQYFGPGTRLTVL.

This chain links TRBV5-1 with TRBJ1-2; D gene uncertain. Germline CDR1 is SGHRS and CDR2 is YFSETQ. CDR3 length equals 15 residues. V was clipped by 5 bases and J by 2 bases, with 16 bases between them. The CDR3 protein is CASSYQPPYNYGYTF. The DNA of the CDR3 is TGCGCCAGCAGTTATCAGCCCCCCTACAACTATGGCTACACCTTC.

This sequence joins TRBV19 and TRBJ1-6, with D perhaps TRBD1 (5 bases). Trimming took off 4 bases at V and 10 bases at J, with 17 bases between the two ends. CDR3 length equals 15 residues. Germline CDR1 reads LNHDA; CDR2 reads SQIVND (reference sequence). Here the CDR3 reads CASSSELDRRSPLHF. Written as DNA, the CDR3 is TGTGCCAGTAGTAGTGAGCTCGACAGAAGATCACCCCTCCACTTT.

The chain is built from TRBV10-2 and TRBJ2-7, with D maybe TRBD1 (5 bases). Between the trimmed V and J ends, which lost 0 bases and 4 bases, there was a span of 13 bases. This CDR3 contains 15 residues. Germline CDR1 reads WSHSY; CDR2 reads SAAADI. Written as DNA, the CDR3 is TGCGCCAGCAGTGAGTCCTCGTTAGGGGTTTACGAGCAGTACTTC. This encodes CASSESSLGVYEQYF.

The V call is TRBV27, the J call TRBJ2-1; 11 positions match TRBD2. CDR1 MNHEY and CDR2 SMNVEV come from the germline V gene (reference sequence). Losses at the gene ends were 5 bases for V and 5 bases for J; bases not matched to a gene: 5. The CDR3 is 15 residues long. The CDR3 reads CASSPGTSGNNEQFF. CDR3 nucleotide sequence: TGTGCCAGCAGTCCCGGGACTAGCGGCAACAATGAGCAGTTCTTC.

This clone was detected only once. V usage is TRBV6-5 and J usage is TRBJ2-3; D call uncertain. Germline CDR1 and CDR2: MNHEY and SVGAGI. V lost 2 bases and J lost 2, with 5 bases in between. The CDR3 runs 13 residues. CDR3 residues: CASSYEDTDTQYF. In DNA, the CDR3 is TGTGCCAGCAGTTACGAGGACACAGATACGCAGTATTTT.

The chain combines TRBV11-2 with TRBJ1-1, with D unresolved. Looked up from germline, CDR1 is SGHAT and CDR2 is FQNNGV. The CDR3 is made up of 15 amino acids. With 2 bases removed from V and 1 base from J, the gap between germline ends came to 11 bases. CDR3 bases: TGTGCCAGCAGCTTACAAACCAGCCGGAACACTGAAGCTTTCTTT. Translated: CASSLQTSRNTEAFF.

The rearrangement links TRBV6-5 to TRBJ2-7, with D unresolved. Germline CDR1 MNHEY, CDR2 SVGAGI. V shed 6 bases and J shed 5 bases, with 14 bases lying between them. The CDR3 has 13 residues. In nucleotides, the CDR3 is TGTGCCAGCAGCGCGGTAGGAAGACACGAGCAGTACTTC. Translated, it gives CASSAVGRHEQYF.

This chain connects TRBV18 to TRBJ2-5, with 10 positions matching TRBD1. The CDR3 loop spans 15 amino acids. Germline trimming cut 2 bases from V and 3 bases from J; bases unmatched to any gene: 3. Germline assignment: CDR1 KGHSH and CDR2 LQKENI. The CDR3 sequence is CASSPGTGAEETQYF. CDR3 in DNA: TGTGCCAGCTCACCAGGGACAGGGGCAGAAGAGACCCAGTACTTC. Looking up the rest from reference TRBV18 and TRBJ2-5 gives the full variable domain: NAGVMQNPRHLVRRRGQEARLRCSPMKGHSHVYWYRQLPEEGLKFMVYLQKENIIDESGMPKERFSAEFPKEGPSILRIQQVVRGDSAAYFCASSPGTGAEETQYFGPGTRLLVL.

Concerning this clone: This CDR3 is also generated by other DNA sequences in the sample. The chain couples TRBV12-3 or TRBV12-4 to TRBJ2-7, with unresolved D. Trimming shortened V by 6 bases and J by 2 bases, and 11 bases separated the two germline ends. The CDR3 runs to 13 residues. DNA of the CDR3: TGTGCCAGCAGCCGTGGTCAACCCTACGAGCAGTACTTC. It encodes CASSRGQPYEQYF.

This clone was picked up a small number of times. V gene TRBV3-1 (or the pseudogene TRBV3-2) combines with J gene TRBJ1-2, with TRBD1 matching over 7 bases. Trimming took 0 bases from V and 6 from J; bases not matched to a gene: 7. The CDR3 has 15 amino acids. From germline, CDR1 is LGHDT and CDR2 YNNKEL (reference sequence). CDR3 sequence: CASSQDRAGGNGYTF. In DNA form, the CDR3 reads TGTGCCAGCAGCCAAGATCGGGCAGGGGGGAATGGCTACACCTTC.

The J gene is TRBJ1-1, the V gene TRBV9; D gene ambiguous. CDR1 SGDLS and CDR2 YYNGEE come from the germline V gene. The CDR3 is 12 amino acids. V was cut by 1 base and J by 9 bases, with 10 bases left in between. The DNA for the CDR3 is TGTGCCAGCAGCGTACACGGGGAACAAGCTTTCTTT. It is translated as CASSVHGEQAFF.

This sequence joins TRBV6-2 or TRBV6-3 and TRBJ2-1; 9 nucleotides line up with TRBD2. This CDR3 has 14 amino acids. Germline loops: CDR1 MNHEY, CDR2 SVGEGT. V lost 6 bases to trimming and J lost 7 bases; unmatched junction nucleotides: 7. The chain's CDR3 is CASRPISGGNEQFF. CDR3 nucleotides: TGTGCCAGCAGACCTATCAGCGGGGGGAATGAGCAGTTCTTC.